Below, one T cell receptor beta chain is given with its context. Generated by immunoSEQ multiplex PCR, the TCRdb table keeps only in-frame clones and is missing some. Among 50,000 to 70,000 clones listed, 75% to 95% were seen once. The sample belongs to a study of T cell changes during pregnancy in multiple sclerosis. The clonotype was recovered from a female donor in good health, enrolled as a control in a pregnancy study. The source was peripheral blood, collected in the third trimester of pregnancy.

CDR3 residues: CASSPRRTGTTGRRPEKLFF. The CDR3 DNA reads as TGCGCCAGCAGCCCTAGACGCACCGGGACAACAGGCAGGCGACCTGAAAAACTGTTTTTT. The chain has TRBV4-1 and TRBJ1-4; D possibly corresponds to TRBD1 (6 bases). The V gene's germline CDR1 is MGHRA and CDR2 YSYEKL. This CDR3 comprises 20 residues. V was clipped by 4 bases and J by 7 bases, with 31 bases between them.